This T cell receptor (beta chain) is drawn from a study of T cell changes during pregnancy in multiple sclerosis. The germline V gene encodes CDR1 LNHNV and CDR2 YYDKDF (reference sequence). This CDR3 is built from 15 residues. V was cut by 0 bases and J by 4 bases, with 9 bases left in between. Method: immunoSEQ multiplex PCR; TCRdb's copy keeps in-frame clones and lacks some. The sample lists 45,000 to 55,000 clones; more than 85% were seen once. The chain joins TRBV15 to TRBJ1-4; no firm D call. This TCR was sampled from a female donor with multiple sclerosis, enrolled in a pregnancy study. Sequences were derived from peripheral blood, sampled after pregnancy. The CDR3 protein is CATSRDFVGNEKLFF. The CDR3 DNA is TGTGCCACCAGCAGAGATTTCGTCGGTAATGAAAAACTGTTTTTT.